This T cell receptor beta chain was sequenced during a study of early T cells in non-severe SARS-CoV-2 infection. Study-wide points: VDJdb matches were skewed toward anti-spike CD8 T cell responses.

Individual cDNA molecules carried attached unique molecular identifiers. TCRdb itself ran the 5' RACE reads through MiXCR, one entry per CDR3 protein. This sample carries 100,000 to 130,000 distinct CDR3 sequences, 11% of them seen once, and the ten largest clones take under 9%. With regard to this clonotype: What it binds is unknown.

CDR1 is MNHEY and CDR2 is SVGEGT in the germline V gene. The V end was cut by 3 bases, the J end by 8 bases, with 19 bases between. CDR3 length: 15 residues. The J gene is TRBJ1-1, the V gene TRBV6-2 or TRBV6-3; no clear D gene. What was sequenced was whole blood. The receptor was derived from an adult who was a healthcare worker with PCR-confirmed SARS-CoV-2 infection or an uninfected control (not recorded which). The CDR3 loop reads CASSYSDVQATEAFF. DNA of the CDR3: TGTGCCAGCAGTTATTCGGATGTCCAGGCTACCGAAGCTTTCTTT.